Shown below are 26 T cell receptor beta chains from a single sample sequenced in a study of early T cells in non-severe SARS-CoV-2 infection. From the 5' RACE reads, TCRdb called clonotypes with MiXCR, one entry per CDR3 protein. Of under 70,000 distinct CDR3 sequences in the sample, 5.5% to 6.5% are singletons; the top ten hold 6.5% to 8.5%. Sequenced sample: whole blood. The receptor set was obtained from an adult who was a healthcare worker with PCR-confirmed SARS-CoV-2 infection or an uninfected control (not recorded which).

This clonotype was counted at least ten times. The chain has TRBV11-2 and TRBJ2-3, with D unclear. The CDR3 covers 15 residues. Germline assignment: CDR1 SGHAT and CDR2 FQNNGV. The V gene lost 5 bases and the J gene lost 0 bases, with 12 bases spanning the gap. The CDR3 spells CASSPQAYSTDTQYF. The CDR3 region has the DNA TGTGCCAGCAGCCCCCAAGCCTATAGCACAGATACGCAGTATTTT. Based on the CDR3 plus reference TRBV11-2 and TRBJ2-3, the full variable domain is EAGVAQSPRYKIIEKRQSVAFWCNPISGHATLYWYQQILGQGPKLLIQFQNNGVVDDSQLPKDRFSAERLKGVDSTLKIQPAKLEDSAVYLCASSPQAYSTDTQYFGPGTRLTVL.

This clonotype showed up many times. The V and J genes are TRBV24-1 and TRBJ1-5; D is perhaps TRBD1 (6 bases). The CDR3 covers 18 residues. Trimming left V 8 bases short and J 2 bases short, with 24 bases between. In germline, CDR1 is KGHDR, CDR2 SFDVKD. In DNA form, the CDR3 reads TGTGCCACCACCTCCAACCGGCGGGGGCTTATAGGCAATCAGCCCCAGCATTTT. Translating gives CATTSNRRGLIGNQPQHF.

The V and J genes are TRBV12-3 or TRBV12-4 and TRBJ1-5, with 7 nucleotides matching TRBD1. V shed 6 bases, J shed 7 bases, and the junction held 9 bases outside the gene matches. The CDR3 is made up of 14 amino acids. CDR3 DNA: TGTGCCAGCAGGGGGACAGCCGCCGGGCAGCCCCAGCATTTT. Translation gives CASRGTAAGQPQHF.

Written as DNA, the CDR3 is TGTGCCACCAGTGATCCTGGGGAGACTGAAGCTTTCTTT. The encoded protein is CATSDPGETEAFF. This chain links TRBV24-1 with TRBJ1-1, with D unresolved. This CDR3 contains 13 residues. CDR1 and CDR2 (germline): KGHDR, SFDVKD. Trimming removed 3 bases from V and 5 bases from J, with 9 bases in between.

This clonotype was seen ten or more times. This chain uses TRBV20-1 with TRBJ2-7; 7 bases align to TRBD2. The germline V gene encodes CDR1 DFQATT and CDR2 SNEGSKA (reference sequence). This CDR3 is built from 15 residues. The V segment lost 5 bases and the J segment 2 bases; nucleotides outside the gene matches: 12. Here the CDR3 reads CSARGLGRKTYEQYF. CDR3 DNA sequence: TGCAGTGCTCGCGGACTAGGTCGTAAGACCTACGAGCAGTACTTC.

This clonotype has ten or more counts. The chain combines TRBV11-2 with TRBJ2-7, with TRBD2 matching 9 bases. Germline values: CDR1 SGHAT, CDR2 FQNNGV. Germline trimming cut 5 bases from V and 4 bases from J; bases unmatched to any gene: 6. There are 14 residues in the CDR3. The CDR3, as DNA: TGTGCCAGCAGCCGTATAGCGGGAGTGTACGAGCAGTACTTC. Translating gives CASSRIAGVYEQYF.

The genes are TRBV5-4 and TRBJ2-3; D uncertain. The V gene's germline CDR1 is SGHNT and CDR2 YYREEE (reference sequence). Trimming cost V 0 bases and J 0 bases, with 8 bases left between them. This CDR3 has 15 amino acids. The CDR3 here is CASSLVGSSTDTQYF. As DNA, the CDR3 is TGTGCCAGCAGCTTGGTGGGGTCTAGCACAGATACGCAGTATTTT.

This clonotype was counted many times. The chain links TRBV6-5 to TRBJ1-1; TRBD1 might be the D (6 bases). The CDR3 sequence is 17 residues long. V was trimmed by 0 bases and J by 4 bases, leaving 18 bases between them. Per the germline V gene, CDR1 is MNHEY and CDR2 is SVGAGI. The CDR3 nucleotides are TGTGCCAGCAGTTACTCTTTTACCGCAGGGGCCAGCACTGAAGCTTTCTTT. Its translation: CASSYSFTAGASTEAFF.

V is TRBV20-1 and J is TRBJ2-2; 9 bases are shared with TRBD2. The CDR3 contains 18 residues. The germline gives CDR1 DFQATT, CDR2 SNEGSKA (reference sequence). Trimming cost V 6 bases and J 2 bases; bases outside gene matches: 16. CDR3 sequence (DNA): TGCAGTGCCACCCTGGGTCTAGCGGGGACCCGAAACACCGGGGAGCTGTTTTTT. Translated: CSATLGLAGTRNTGELFF.

This clonotype has ten or more counts. This rearrangement joins TRBV29-1 to TRBJ1-3; unclear D gene. CDR1 and CDR2 from the germline V gene are SQVTM and ANQGSEA. V was clipped by 6 bases and J by 2 bases, with 8 bases between them. The CDR3 sequence is 12 residues long. CDR3 bases: TGCAGCGTATCGTACACTGGAAACACCATATATTTT. Translated: CSVSYTGNTIYF.

This clonotype was counted at least ten times. CDR3 in amino acids: CSARDAINYGYTF. The CDR3 bases are TGCAGTGCTAGAGATGCCATAAACTATGGCTACACCTTC. The chain couples TRBV20-1 to TRBJ1-2; no clear D. Trimming shortened V by 0 bases and J by 2 bases, and 7 bases separated the two germline ends. Germline CDR1 DFQATT, CDR2 SNEGSKA (reference sequence). CDR3 length: 13 residues.

This clonotype was recorded at least ten times. This chain uses TRBV4-1 with TRBJ2-3; 7 nucleotides align to TRBD2. Germline V gene data show CDR1 as MGHRA and CDR2 as YSYEKL. V shed 1 base and J 5 bases; nucleotides not matched to a gene: 12. There are 17 residues in the CDR3. The CDR3: CASSQVPLAGAGDTQYF. In nucleotides, the CDR3 is TGCGCCAGCAGCCAAGTTCCGCTGGCGGGAGCGGGAGATACGCAGTATTTT.

In this sample, this clonotype turned up many times. The chain links TRBV12-5 to TRBJ2-1; possibly TRBD2 for D (6 bases). The CDR3 contains 21 residues. V shed 1 base and J shed 6 bases, with 31 bases lying between them. Germline CDR1 and CDR2: LGHNT and FRNRAP. As DNA, the CDR3 is TGTGCTAGTGGTTTGGCCGGGTCCCCGGGAGTGCGACCCCTAACCCTCAATGAGCAGTTCTTC. Encoded protein: CASGLAGSPGVRPLTLNEQFF. Variable domain in full (rest from reference TRBV12-5 and TRBJ2-1): DARVTQTPRHKVTEMGQEVTMRCQPILGHNTVFWYRQTMMQGLELLAYFRNRAPLDDSGMPKDRFSAEMPDATLATLKIQPSEPRDSAVYFCASGLAGSPGVRPLTLNEQFFGPGTRLTVL.

The chain couples TRBV28 to TRBJ2-7; weak D call: TRBD1 (6 bases). From germline, CDR1 is MDHEN and CDR2 SYDVKM. Trimming took 3 bases from V and 0 from J, leaving 9 bases between them. The CDR3 length is 14 residues. In DNA, the CDR3 is TGTGCCAGCAGTTTGCAGGGGTTCTCCTACGAGCAGTACTTC. Its translation is CASSLQGFSYEQYF.

The rearrangement uses TRBV5-5 and TRBJ2-5; maybe TRBD2 (6 bases). The CDR3 length is 16 residues. The germline V gene encodes CDR1 SGHKS and CDR2 YYEKEE (reference sequence). Trimming took 6 bases from V and 5 from J, leaving 23 bases between them. The CDR3 region has the DNA TGTGCCAGCAACAAGATACCTACTAGCTTCGCGGAGACCCAGTACTTC. Translated, it gives CASNKIPTSFAETQYF.

This clonotype came up many times. The gene calls are TRBV6-2 or TRBV6-3 and TRBJ2-1; D is tentatively TRBD1 or TRBD2 (5 bases each). The CDR3 covers 13 residues. Deletions cut 8 bases from V and 7 bases from J, with 15 bases between. CDR1 and CDR2 from the germline V gene are MNHEY and SVGEGT. CDR3 in amino acids: CASQGASWNEQFF. CDR3 DNA: TGTGCCAGCCAAGGGGCTAGCTGGAATGAGCAGTTCTTC.

This clonotype has more than one count but fewer than ten. The chain couples TRBV5-1 to TRBJ1-4; no firm D call. The ends were cut back, 4 bases at V and 2 bases at J, with 12 bases in the middle. Germline CDR1 is SGHRS and CDR2 is YFSETQ. The CDR3 has 15 residues. The CDR3 coding sequence is TGCGCCAGCAGCCCCACAGACGGGACTAATGAAAAACTGTTTTTT. Its protein is CASSPTDGTNEKLFF. The entire variable domain, with the rest obtained from reference TRBV5-1 and TRBJ1-4, is as follows: KAGVTQTPRYLIKTRGQQVTLSCSPISGHRSVSWYQQTPGQGLQFLFEYFSETQRNKGNFPGRFSGRQFSNSRSEMNVSTLELGDSALYLCASSPTDGTNEKLFFGSGTQLSVL.

J is TRBJ1-4 and V is TRBV10-3, with unresolved D. The V end was cut by 3 bases, the J end by 4 bases, with 12 bases between. CDR1 and CDR2 (germline): ENHRY, SYGVKD. There are 15 residues in the CDR3. CDR3 nucleotides: TGTGCCATCAGTGAAGGGCCCCGGGATAATGAAAAACTGTTTTTT. Translating it yields CAISEGPRDNEKLFF.

Ten or more counts support this clonotype. This sequence joins TRBV6-2 or TRBV6-3 and TRBJ2-3, with a weak D call TRBD2 (6 bases). There are 18 residues in the CDR3. V lost 0 bases and J lost 5, with 21 bases in between. Germline-derived CDR1 and CDR2 are MNHEY and SVGEGT. This chain's CDR3 is CASSYSGGTRQGKDTQYF. CDR3 in DNA: TGTGCCAGCAGTTACTCTGGCGGGACCCGCCAAGGGAAAGATACGCAGTATTTT.

This clonotype was counted many times. This sequence joins TRBV29-1 and TRBJ2-2, with 11 nucleotides matching TRBD2. V was pared by 3 bases and J by 5 bases, with 5 bases of the junction left unmatched. CDR1 and CDR2 from the germline V gene are SQVTM and ANQGSEA. CDR3 length: 15 amino acids. CDR3 sequence: CSVERVAGGTGELFF. For the CDR3, the DNA is TGCAGCGTTGAGCGGGTAGCGGGAGGGACCGGGGAGCTGTTTTTT.

This clonotype was recorded at least ten times. The V call is TRBV19, the J call TRBJ1-2; no clear D gene. The ends were cut back, 7 bases at V and 2 bases at J, with 17 bases in the middle. CDR3 length: 15 amino acids. Germline CDR1 LNHDA, CDR2 SQIVND (reference sequence). In DNA, the CDR3 is TGTGCCAGTAACCCCGCCGGGGAACGGAACTATGGCTACACCTTC. Protein product: CASNPAGERNYGYTF. Full variable domain (remainder filled in from reference TRBV19 and TRBJ1-2): DGGITQSPKYLFRKEGQNVTLSCEQNLNHDAMYWYRQDPGQGLRLIYYSQIVNDFQKGDIAEGYSVSREKKESFPLTVTSAQKNPTAFYLCASNPAGERNYGYTFGSGTRLTVV.

This clonotype was counted at least ten times. The V call is TRBV27, the J call TRBJ2-7; a weak D match, TRBD1 (5 bases). The V end was cut by 3 bases, the J end by 3 bases, with 9 bases between. The CDR3 runs to 13 residues. Germline assignment: CDR1 MNHEY and CDR2 SMNVEV (reference sequence). The CDR3 region is CASSFRQGYEQYF. CDR3 sequence (DNA): TGTGCCAGCAGTTTTCGGCAGGGCTACGAGCAGTACTTC.

This clonotype was seen at least ten times. The chain joins TRBV7-2 to TRBJ1-1; D call uncertain. The CDR3 has 13 amino acids. Trimming removed 5 bases from V and 8 bases from J, with 15 bases in between. In germline, CDR1 is SGHTA, CDR2 FQGNSA. CDR3 loop: CASSAGPTAEAFF. In DNA form, the CDR3 reads TGTGCCAGCAGCGCGGGCCCCACAGCCGAAGCTTTCTTT.

This clonotype appeared a few times. The chain uses TRBV12-3 or TRBV12-4 and TRBJ1-4; D gene uncertain. Trimming cost V 1 base and J 0 bases, with 9 bases left between them. The CDR3 contains 16 residues. The CDR3 sequence: CASSLGQTSTNEKLFF. DNA of the CDR3: TGTGCCAGCAGTTTAGGGCAGACGTCAACTAATGAAAAACTGTTTTTT.

Only a few counts were recorded for this clonotype. This chain joins TRBV11-2 and TRBJ2-3, with D tentatively TRBD2 (6 bases). Trimming took off 8 bases at V and 1 base at J, with 13 bases between the two ends. Germline values: CDR1 SGHAT, CDR2 FQNNGV. The CDR3 is made up of 14 amino acids. For the CDR3, the DNA is TGTGCCAGCTCTGGGGGGTCTGGCACAGATACGCAGTATTTT. Protein sequence: CASSGGSGTDTQYF.

This chain uses TRBV12-3 or TRBV12-4 with TRBJ1-2; TRBD1 might be the D (5 bases). V gave up 8 bases and J gave up 7 bases, with 14 bases separating them. The CDR3 loop spans 12 amino acids. The CDR3 reads CASRAREIGYTF. As DNA, the CDR3 is TGTGCCAGCCGAGCCAGGGAGATTGGCTACACCTTC.